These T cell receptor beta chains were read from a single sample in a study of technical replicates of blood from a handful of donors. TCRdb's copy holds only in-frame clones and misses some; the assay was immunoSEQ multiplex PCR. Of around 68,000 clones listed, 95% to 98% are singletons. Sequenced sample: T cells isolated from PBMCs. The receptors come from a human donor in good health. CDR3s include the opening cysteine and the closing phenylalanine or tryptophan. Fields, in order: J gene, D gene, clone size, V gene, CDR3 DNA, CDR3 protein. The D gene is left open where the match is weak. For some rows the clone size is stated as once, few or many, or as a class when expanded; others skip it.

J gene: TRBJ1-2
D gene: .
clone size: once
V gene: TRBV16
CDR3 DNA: TGTGCCAGCAGCCAATCACCAACAGGGTTCTATGGCTACACCTTC
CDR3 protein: CASSQSPTGFYGYTF

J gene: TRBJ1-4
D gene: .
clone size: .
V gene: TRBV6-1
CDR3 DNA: TGTGCCAGCAGTGAATGGCCAGGGGATGAAAAACTGTTTTTT
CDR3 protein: CASSEWPGDEKLFF

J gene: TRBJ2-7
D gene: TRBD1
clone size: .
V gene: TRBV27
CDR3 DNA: TGTGCCAGCAGTTTCAGGACAGGCCTATACGAGCAGTACTTC
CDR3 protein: CASSFRTGLYEQYF

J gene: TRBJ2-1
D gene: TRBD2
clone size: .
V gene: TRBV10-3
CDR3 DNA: TGTGCCATCAGCTCCGGGACTAGCGGGAGAAATAAGAGGGGCTACAATGAGCAGTTCTTC
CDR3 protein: CAISSGTSGRNKRGYNEQFF

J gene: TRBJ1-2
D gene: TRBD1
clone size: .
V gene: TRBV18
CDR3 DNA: TGTGCCAGCTCCCGCATAAGGACAGGAGCTAACTATGGCTACACCTTC
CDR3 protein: CASSRIRTGANYGYTF

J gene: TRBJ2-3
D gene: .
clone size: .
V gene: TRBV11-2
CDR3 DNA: TGTGCCAGCAGCCCTGCGCCAGATACGCAGTATTTT
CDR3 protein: CASSPAPDTQYF

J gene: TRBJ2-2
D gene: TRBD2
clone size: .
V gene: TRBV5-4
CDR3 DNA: TGTGCCAGCAGCCCCGGACTAGCGGTTAACACCGGGGAGCTGTTTTTT
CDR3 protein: CASSPGLAVNTGELFF

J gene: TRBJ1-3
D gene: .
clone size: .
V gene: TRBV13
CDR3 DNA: TGTGCCAGCAGCTTAGGTGGAGCCCCAGAGGACACCATATATTTT
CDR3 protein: CASSLGGAPEDTIYF

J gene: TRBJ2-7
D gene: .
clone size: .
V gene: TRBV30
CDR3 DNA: TGTGCCTGGAGTGCCGGCTACGAGCAGTACTTC
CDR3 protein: CAWSAGYEQYF

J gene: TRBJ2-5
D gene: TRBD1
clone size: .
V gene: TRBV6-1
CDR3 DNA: TGTGCCAGCAGTGTCGACAGGGGATGGGAGACCCAGTACTTC
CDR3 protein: CASSVDRGWETQYF

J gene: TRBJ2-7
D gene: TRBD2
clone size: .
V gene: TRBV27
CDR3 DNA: TGTGCCAGCAGTGAGACGGCGATACTAGGGACTAGCGAGCAGTACTTC
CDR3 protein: CASSETAILGTSEQYF

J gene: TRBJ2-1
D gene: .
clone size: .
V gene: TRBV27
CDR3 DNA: TGTGCCAGCAGTTTATATTCCGGGACTTACAATGAGCAGTTCTTC
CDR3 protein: CASSLYSGTYNEQFF

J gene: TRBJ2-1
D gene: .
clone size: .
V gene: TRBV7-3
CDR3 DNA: TGTGCCAGCAGCCCTTATAACGGGGGAGAGCAGTTCTTC
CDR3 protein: CASSPYNGGEQFF

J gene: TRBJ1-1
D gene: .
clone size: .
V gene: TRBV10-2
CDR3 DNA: TGCGCCAGCAGTGAGTTTGGCAGGAAGAACACTGAAGCTTTCTTT
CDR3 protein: CASSEFGRKNTEAFF

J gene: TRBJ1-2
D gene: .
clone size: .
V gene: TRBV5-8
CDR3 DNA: TGTGCCAGCAGCTTGGCCCCGAGTGGCAGGGCGAACTATGGCTACACCTTC
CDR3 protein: CASSLAPSGRANYGYTF

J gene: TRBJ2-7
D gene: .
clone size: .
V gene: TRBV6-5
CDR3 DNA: TGTGCCAGCAGCCACAGCTACGAGCAGTACTTC
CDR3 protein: CASSHSYEQYF

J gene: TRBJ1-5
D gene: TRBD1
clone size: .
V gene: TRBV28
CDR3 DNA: TGTGCCAGCAGCTTCAAAGGGACAGGGGGACAGCCCCAGCATTTT
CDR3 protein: CASSFKGTGGQPQHF

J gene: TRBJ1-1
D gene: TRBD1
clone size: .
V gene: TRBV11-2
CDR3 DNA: TGTGCCAGCAGCATACAGGGGTTTGAAGCTTTCTTT
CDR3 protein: CASSIQGFEAFF

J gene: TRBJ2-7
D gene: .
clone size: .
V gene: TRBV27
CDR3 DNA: TGTGCCAGCAGTTTCTCGGGATCCTACGAGCAGTACTTC
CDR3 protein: CASSFSGSYEQYF

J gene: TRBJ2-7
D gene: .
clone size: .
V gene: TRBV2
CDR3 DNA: TGTGCCAGCAGTGAGCTAGGGGTAGAGCAGTACTTC
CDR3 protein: CASSELGVEQYF

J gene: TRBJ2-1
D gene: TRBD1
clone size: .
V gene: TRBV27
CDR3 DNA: TGTGCCAGCAGCTCCAGAACAGGGGGCAACTACAATGAGCAGTTCTTC
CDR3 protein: CASSSRTGGNYNEQFF

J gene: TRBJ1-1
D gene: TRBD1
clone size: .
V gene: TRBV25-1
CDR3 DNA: TGTGCCAGCAGTGTGACAGGGGCCGGCACTGAAGCTTTCTTT
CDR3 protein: CASSVTGAGTEAFF

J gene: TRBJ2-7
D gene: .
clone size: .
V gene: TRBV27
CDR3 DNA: TGTGCCACCCAGAACGCTTACGAGCAGTACTTC
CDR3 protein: CATQNAYEQYF

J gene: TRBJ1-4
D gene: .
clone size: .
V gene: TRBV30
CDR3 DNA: TGTGCCTGGAGTGTAATCGGACGGGGGGATGAAAAACTGTTTTTT
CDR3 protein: CAWSVIGRGDEKLFF

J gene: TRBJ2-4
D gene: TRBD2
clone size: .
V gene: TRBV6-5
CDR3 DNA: TGTGCCAGCAAGGGACTAGAAGACATTCAGTACTTC
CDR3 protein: CASKGLEDIQYF

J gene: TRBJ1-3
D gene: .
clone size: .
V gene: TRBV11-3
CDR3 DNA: TGTGCCAGCAGCTTAGGAGGGAACTCTGGAAACACCATATATTTT
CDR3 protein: CASSLGGNSGNTIYF

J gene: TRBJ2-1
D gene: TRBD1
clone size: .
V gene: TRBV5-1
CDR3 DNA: TGCGCCAGCAGCCTACCGGGACAGGGAAAGGACAATGAGCAGTTCTTC
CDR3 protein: CASSLPGQGKDNEQFF

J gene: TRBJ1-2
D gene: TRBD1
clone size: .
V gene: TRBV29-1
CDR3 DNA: TGCAGCGTTGAGACAGGGGGGATAAATGGCTACACCTTC
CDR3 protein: CSVETGGINGYTF

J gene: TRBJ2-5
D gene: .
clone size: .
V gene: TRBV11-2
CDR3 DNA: TGTGCCAGCAGCTTATTATTTTCGGAGACCCAGTACTTC
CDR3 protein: CASSLLFSETQYF

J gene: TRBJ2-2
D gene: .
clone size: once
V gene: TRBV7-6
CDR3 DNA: TGTGCCAGCAGCTTTGGTAGCGGGGAGCTGTTTTTT
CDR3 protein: CASSFGSGELFF

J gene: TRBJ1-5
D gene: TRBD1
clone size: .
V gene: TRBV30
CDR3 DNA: TGTGCCTGGAGTGTGACAGGGGGCCTTCAGCCCCAGCATTTT
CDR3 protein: CAWSVTGGLQPQHF

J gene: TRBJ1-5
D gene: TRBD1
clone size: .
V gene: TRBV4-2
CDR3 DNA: TGTGCCAGCAGCCAGATGGACAGGGAGGTTCAGCCCCAGCATTTT
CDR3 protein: CASSQMDREVQPQHF

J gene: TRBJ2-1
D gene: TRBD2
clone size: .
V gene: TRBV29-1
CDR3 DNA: TGCAGTGCTTCTAGCGGGAGCTCCTACAATGAGCAGTTCTTC
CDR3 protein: CSASSGSSYNEQFF

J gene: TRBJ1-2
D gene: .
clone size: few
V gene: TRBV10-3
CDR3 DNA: TGTGCCATCAGTGATAGCTATGGCTACACCTTC
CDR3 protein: CAISDSYGYTF

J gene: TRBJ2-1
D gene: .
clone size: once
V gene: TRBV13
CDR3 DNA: TGTGCCAGCAGCCTAGGCGCGGATGAGCAGTTCTTC
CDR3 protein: CASSLGADEQFF

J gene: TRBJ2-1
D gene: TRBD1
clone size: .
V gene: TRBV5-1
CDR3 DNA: TGCGCCAGCAGCTCCGGGGACAGGGACTACAATGAGCAGTTCTTC
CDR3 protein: CASSSGDRDYNEQFF

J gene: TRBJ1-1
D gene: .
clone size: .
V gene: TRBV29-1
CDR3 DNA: TGCAGCGTACAGAACACTGAAGCTTTCTTT
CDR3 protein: CSVQNTEAFF

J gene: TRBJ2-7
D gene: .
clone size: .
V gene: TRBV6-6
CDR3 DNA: TGTGCCAGCAGTTCCGGAGTATCCGAGCAGTACTTC
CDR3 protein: CASSSGVSEQYF

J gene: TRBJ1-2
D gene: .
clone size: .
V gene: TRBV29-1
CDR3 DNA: TGCAGCGTTGCCGTCCGGGAAGCTCATTATGGCTACACCTTC
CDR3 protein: CSVAVREAHYGYTF

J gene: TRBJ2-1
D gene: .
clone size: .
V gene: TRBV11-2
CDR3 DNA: TGTGCCAGCAGCTCCTGGGGCGGTCCTGAGGAGCAGTTCTTC
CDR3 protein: CASSSWGGPEEQFF

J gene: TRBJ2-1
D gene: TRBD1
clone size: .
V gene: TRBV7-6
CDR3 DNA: TGTGCCAGCAGCATTTACGACAGGGTCCAGTTCTTC
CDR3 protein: CASSIYDRVQFF

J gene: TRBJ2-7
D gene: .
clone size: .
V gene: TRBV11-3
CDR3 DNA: TGTGCCAGCAGCTGGGACACTTCCTACGAGCAGTACTTC
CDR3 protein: CASSWDTSYEQYF

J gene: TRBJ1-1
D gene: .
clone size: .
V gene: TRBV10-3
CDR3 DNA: TGTGCCATCAGTGAGGTATACGGGACACCAACTGAAGCTTTCTTT
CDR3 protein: CAISEVYGTPTEAFF

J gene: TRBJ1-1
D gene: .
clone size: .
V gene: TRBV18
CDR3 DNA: TGTGCCAGCTCGCTACAGGTGAACACTGAAGCTTTCTTT
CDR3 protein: CASSLQVNTEAFF

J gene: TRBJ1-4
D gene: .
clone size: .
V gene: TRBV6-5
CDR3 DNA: TGTGCCAGCAGAAACGGTGAAAAACTGTTTTTT
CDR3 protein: CASRNGEKLFF

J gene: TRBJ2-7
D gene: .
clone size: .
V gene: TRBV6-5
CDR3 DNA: TGTGCCAGCAGTTATGGAGACGAGCAGTACTTC
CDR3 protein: CASSYGDEQYF

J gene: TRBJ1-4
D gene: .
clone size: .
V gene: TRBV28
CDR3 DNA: TGTGCCAGTAGTCCCGGAAGGGGGAATGAAAAACTGTTTTTT
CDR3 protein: CASSPGRGNEKLFF

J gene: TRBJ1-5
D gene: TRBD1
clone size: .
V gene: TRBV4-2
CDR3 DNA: TGTGCCAGCAGCCCCACAGGGGAGTGGGGTCAGCCCCAGCATTTT
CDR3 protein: CASSPTGEWGQPQHF

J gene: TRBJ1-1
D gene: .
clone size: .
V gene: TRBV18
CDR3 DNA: TGTGCCAGCTCACCGGGGCAGGGGACTGAAGCTTTCTTT
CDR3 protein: CASSPGQGTEAFF

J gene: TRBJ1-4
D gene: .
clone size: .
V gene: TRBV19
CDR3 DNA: TGTGCCAGTACAGGGAATACTAATGAAAAACTGTTTTTT
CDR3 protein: CASTGNTNEKLFF

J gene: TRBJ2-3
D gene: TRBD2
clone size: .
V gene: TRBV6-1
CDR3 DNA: TGTGCCAGCACAGATGGGGGAGCGGGAACAGATACGCAGTATTTT
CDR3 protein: CASTDGGAGTDTQYF

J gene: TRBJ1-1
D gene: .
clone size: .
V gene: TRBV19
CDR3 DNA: TGTGCCAGTAGAAATCCCGACAGGAACACTGAAGCTTTCTTT
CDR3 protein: CASRNPDRNTEAFF

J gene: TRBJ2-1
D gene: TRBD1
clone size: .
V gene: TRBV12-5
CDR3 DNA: TGTGCTAGTGGGTATGAGGGGGCGAGGGACAATGAGCAGTTCTTC
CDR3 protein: CASGYEGARDNEQFF

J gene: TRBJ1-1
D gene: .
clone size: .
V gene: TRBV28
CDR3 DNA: TGTGCCAGCAGTTTATGGCAGGAGAACACTGAAGCTTTCTTT
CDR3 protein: CASSLWQENTEAFF